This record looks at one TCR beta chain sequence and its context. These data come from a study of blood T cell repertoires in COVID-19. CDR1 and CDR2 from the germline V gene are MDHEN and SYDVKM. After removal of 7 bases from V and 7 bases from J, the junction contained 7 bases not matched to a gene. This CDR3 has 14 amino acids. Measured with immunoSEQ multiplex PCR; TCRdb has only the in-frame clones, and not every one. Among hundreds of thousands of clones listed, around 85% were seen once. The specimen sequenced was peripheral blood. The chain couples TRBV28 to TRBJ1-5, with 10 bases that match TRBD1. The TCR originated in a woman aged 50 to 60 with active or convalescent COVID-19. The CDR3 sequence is CASTTGGGRQPQHF. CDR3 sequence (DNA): TGTGCCAGCACGACAGGGGGCGGCCGCCAGCCCCAGCATTTT.